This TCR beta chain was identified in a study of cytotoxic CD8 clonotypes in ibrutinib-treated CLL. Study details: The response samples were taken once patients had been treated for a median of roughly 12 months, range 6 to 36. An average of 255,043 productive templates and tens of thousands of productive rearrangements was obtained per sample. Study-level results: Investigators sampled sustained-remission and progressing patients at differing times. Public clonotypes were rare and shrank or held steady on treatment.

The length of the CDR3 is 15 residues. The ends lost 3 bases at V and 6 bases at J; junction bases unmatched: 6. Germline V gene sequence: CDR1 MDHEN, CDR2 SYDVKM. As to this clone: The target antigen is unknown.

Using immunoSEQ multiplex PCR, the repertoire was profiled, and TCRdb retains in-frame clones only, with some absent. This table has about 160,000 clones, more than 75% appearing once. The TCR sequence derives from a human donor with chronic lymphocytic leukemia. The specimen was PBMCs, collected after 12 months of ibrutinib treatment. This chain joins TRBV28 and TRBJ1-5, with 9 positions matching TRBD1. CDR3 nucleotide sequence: TGTGCCAGCAGTTTTTGGACAGGGGAAGCTCAGCCCCAGCATTTT. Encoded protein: CASSFWTGEAQPQHF.